This T cell receptor beta chain was sequenced in a study of CD8 T cells in Susac syndrome. The study, taken as a whole, reports: Across the total CD8+ repertoires, about 17 Susac-specific public clones were detected, and across the CD8+ TEMRA repertoires, roughly five such clones were detected.

Roughly 0.45 to 1 ug RNA was reverse transcribed with random hexamers. TCRdb redid the calling of the immunoSEQ multiplex PCR reads with MiXCR, one entry per CDR3 protein. The data contain about 190,000 distinct CDR3 sequences, over 90% of them singletons. From germline, CDR1 is MNHEY and CDR2 SMNVEV (reference sequence). This CDR3 region has 16 residues. With V trimmed by 6 bases and J by 2 bases, 9 bases remained unmatched. Points on this clonotype: Its specificity is not known.

V usage is TRBV27 and J usage is TRBJ2-3, with 9 bases aligning to TRBD2. Sequences were obtained from CD8+ T cells from PBMCs. The origin of this receptor is a human donor with Susac syndrome. CDR3 region: CASSGISGSPTDTQYF. CDR3 coding DNA: TGTGCCAGCAGCGGCATTAGCGGGAGTCCCACAGATACGCAGTATTTT.